This T cell receptor beta chain was sequenced during a study of blood T cell repertoires in COVID-19. Study details: Samples representing acute and convalescent COVID-19 were sourced from the United States, Italy and Spain.

V lost 7 bases to trimming and J lost 8 bases; unmatched junction nucleotides: 7. The CDR3 extends over 13 amino acids. Germline loops: CDR1 ENHRY, CDR2 SYGVKD. Authors' data handling: How many nucleated cells were present was estimated from reference gene primer amplification. The repertoire was sequenced with immunoSEQ multiplex PCR; TCRdb's copy has only in-frame clones and lacks some. Clonal size and the V and J genes are those of that table, whereas D and trimming came from the DNA. Seen here are around 120,000 clones, approximately 81% observed once, and the top ten hold 2.1%. This receptor was taken from a human donor in a cohort sampled during active COVID-19. The material sequenced was peripheral blood. J is TRBJ2-1 and V is TRBV10-3; 8 nucleotides align to TRBD2. Here the CDR3 reads CAINSGGRDEQFF. CDR3 sequence (DNA): TGTGCCATCAATTCGGGGGGGCGGGATGAGCAGTTCTTC.